Each of the 8 T cell receptor beta chains below was sequenced from the same sample in a study of blood T cell repertoires in COVID-19. Generated by immunoSEQ multiplex PCR, the TCRdb table keeps only in-frame clones and is missing some. In the table there are 250,000 or so clones, 75% to 90% of which are singletons. Source material: PBMCs or T cells enriched from blood (not recorded which). Every receptor here comes from a man in his fifties or sixties who had been exposed to COVID-19.

This chain connects TRBV30 to TRBJ1-6; 7 bases are a match to TRBD1. Germline V lookup: CDR1 GTSNPN, CDR2 SVGIG (reference sequence). The junction had 10 bases not matched to a gene; V was cut back by 4 bases and J by 7 bases. The length of the CDR3 is 15 residues. The CDR3 coding sequence is TGTGCCTGGAATAGAGACAGGGTGGGAAATTCACCCCTCCACTTT. Protein: CAWNRDRVGNSPLHF. The full variable domain, rest sourced from reference TRBV30 and TRBJ1-6, is SQTIHQWPATLVQPVGSPLSLECTVEGTSNPNLYWYRQAAGRGLQLLFYSVGIGQISSEVPQNLSASRPQDRQFILSSKKLLLSDSGFYLCAWNRDRVGNSPLHFGNGTRLTVT.

The chain is built from TRBV6-6 and TRBJ1-6, with 11 bases matching TRBD1. Per the germline V gene, CDR1 is MNHNY and CDR2 is SVGAGI (reference sequence). The V gene end was trimmed by 6 bases and the J gene end by 10 bases; junction bases not matched to a gene: 8. The CDR3 runs 15 residues. CDR3 amino acids: CASSFGTGGGSPLHF. CDR3 bases: TGTGCCAGCAGCTTTGGGACAGGGGGAGGATCACCCCTCCACTTT.

The rearrangement links TRBV7-9 to TRBJ1-4; 9 bases are shared with TRBD1. CDR1 and CDR2 (germline): SEHNR, FQNEAQ (reference sequence). V dropped 2 bases and J dropped 6; count of bases not matched to a gene: 4. The CDR3 runs 15 residues. This chain's CDR3 is CASSLSWTGDEKLFF. The CDR3, as DNA: TGTGCCAGCAGCTTAAGTTGGACAGGGGATGAAAAACTGTTTTTT.

The chain links TRBV5-4 to TRBJ2-5; 9 positions match TRBD1. The CDR3 length is 16 residues. V trimming: 4 bases; J trimming: 4 bases; junction bases outside the gene matches: 11. Per germline, CDR1 SGHNT and CDR2 YYREEE (reference sequence). CDR3 in DNA: TGTGCCAGCAGCGGATCGGACAGGGGAGTCCGAGAGACCCAGTACTTC. Protein sequence: CASSGSDRGVRETQYF.

The chain couples TRBV30 to TRBJ2-4; 8 bases agree with TRBD1. This CDR3 spans 14 amino acids. The germline V gene encodes CDR1 GTSNPN and CDR2 SVGIG (reference sequence). Losses at the gene ends were 1 base for V and 8 bases for J; bases not matched to a gene: 7. The CDR3 here is CAWSADRARDIQYF. The CDR3 DNA is TGTGCCTGGAGTGCGGACAGGGCCCGAGACATTCAGTACTTC.

The chain links TRBV5-1 to TRBJ1-1, with unresolved D. The CDR3 is 14 amino acids. The germline gives CDR1 SGHRS, CDR2 YFSETQ. With 4 bases removed from V and 1 base from J, the gap between germline ends came to 11 bases. CDR3 amino acids: CASSAILANTEAFF. In nucleotides, the CDR3 is TGCGCCAGCAGCGCGATTCTTGCGAACACTGAAGCTTTCTTT.

The V gene is TRBV6-6, the J gene TRBJ2-7, with D possibly TRBD2 on 5 matching bases. V gave up 6 bases and J gave up 5 bases, with 14 bases separating them. This CDR3 has 13 residues. From germline, CDR1 is MNHNY and CDR2 SVGAGI (reference sequence). The CDR3 protein is CASRGTSSDEQYF. Here the CDR3 DNA reads TGTGCCAGCAGGGGTACTAGTTCCGACGAGCAGTACTTC.

There are a few counts of this clone. V usage is TRBV11-3 and J usage is TRBJ1-1; 7 nucleotides agree with TRBD1. The CDR3 sequence is 14 residues long. CDR1 SGHNT and CDR2 YENEEA come from the germline V gene. The J segment lost 3 bases and the V segment lost 4 bases, leaving 5 bases of the junction unmatched. The CDR3 sequence is CASSWRDRHTEAFF. CDR3 DNA: TGTGCCAGCAGCTGGAGGGACAGACACACTGAAGCTTTCTTT.